This TCR beta chain was captured in a study of early T cells in non-severe SARS-CoV-2 infection. TCRdb independently ran MiXCR on the 5' RACE reads; one entry per CDR3 protein. The sample includes tens of thousands of distinct CDR3 sequences, roughly 6.2% of them seen just once. The CDR3 runs to 15 residues. Germline-derived CDR1 and CDR2 are MNHEY and SVGAGI. Trimming left V 0 bases short and J 4 bases short, with 12 bases between. In its sample, this clonotype was seen a few times. The chain has TRBV6-5 and TRBJ1-2; D may be TRBD1 (5 bases). Sequences were derived from whole blood, sampled at baseline. The origin of this receptor is an adult who was a healthcare worker with PCR-confirmed SARS-CoV-2 infection or an uninfected control (not recorded which). DNA of the CDR3: TGTGCCAGCAGTTACTCTTTCCAGGGCGGCTATGGCTACACCTTC. Protein sequence: CASSYSFQGGYGYTF.